This T cell receptor beta chain was sequenced in a study of T cell responses to AZD1222 COVID-19 vaccine. Findings and caveats of the study: Repertoires were obtained solely post-peak T cell response. Spike was spanned by vaccine-associated CD4 TCRs, with dominance at 160-218 and 743-854. Among the donors, most were white British and more were female, and clonal diversity was possibly underestimated. Baseline seropositives among AZD1222 recipients totaled only five or six.

This clone was recorded a few times. Its antigen is not identified. Germline CDR1 reads SGHRS; CDR2 reads YFSETQ. Trimming took off 0 bases at V and 6 bases at J, with 12 bases between the two ends. The CDR3 covers 14 residues. Method: immunoSEQ multiplex PCR; TCRdb's copy keeps in-frame clones and lacks some. This sample has 150,000 or so clones, with roughly nine tenths found just once. The receptor comes from an adult in good health. The chain joins TRBV5-1 to TRBJ1-1; no clear D gene. The input for sequencing was peripheral blood, taken on day 0 of AZD1222 vaccination. CDR3 in amino acids: CASSLGPVNAEAFF. CDR3 nucleotides: TGCGCCAGCAGCTTGGGGCCCGTCAACGCTGAAGCTTTCTTT.